Detailed here is one T cell receptor beta chain. Its antigen has not been determined. It has no much larger one-base neighbor in the sample; base qualities were not kept. This sample was included in a study of shared clonotypes between healthy human individuals (dated by TCRdb to the early 2020s). In the study overall: The cohort comprised a couple of women and three men aged 18 to 49 years. To estimate repertoire size and how much clonotypes are shared between individuals, the study performed deep sequencing of blood TCR repertoires from a handful of healthy adults. Libraries were prepared and TCR repertoires were sequenced by different laboratories using diverse techniques, in order to increase sequencing depth and limit assay-specific biases. For each donor, CD4 naive and CD4 memory were each run on three plates, CD8 naive on two plates, and CD8 memory on one plate. Leukapheresis yielded between about 0.9 and 8.9 billion PBMCs per donor.

Overall study results and their limits: Naive subsets generally had larger estimated clonotype richness than memory subsets. Rarefaction of sorted-subset datasets indicated incomplete sequencing despite the large sequencing depth. Compared with non-shared clonotypes, clonotypes shared by all four sorted-subset donors had higher generation probabilities. Because the study included a small number of donors, the genetic and exposure-history diversity represented was limited. Across a handful of donors, about 4.5% of naive CD4, over 3% of naive CD8, about 2% of memory CD4, and under 0.45% of memory CD8 clonotypes were shared. Pairwise subsampling led to the expectation that sequencing depth would affect the degree of clonotype sharing among donors. Sampling was restricted to blood, and TCR repertoires in tissues likely differ from the TCR repertoires found in blood.

Using the deep immunoSEQ assay, TCR CDR3 regions were amplified from genomic DNA by multiplex PCR. Extracted genomic DNA from each cell subset was spread evenly across all wells of several immunoSEQ 96-well plates, with each plate serving as a replicate. For sorted subsets, each replicate PCR was loaded with roughly 190 ng genomic DNA, equivalent to about 30,000 T cell genomes. Purified libraries were quantified with a Qubit 3.0 fluorometer, sized on a Bioanalyzer 2100, and re-quantified with the KAPA Library Quantification kit. A separate single-read 150-cycle Illumina NextSeq 550 flow cell was used to sequence each immunoSEQ 96-well plate. The authors processed their data as follows. Because the immunoSEQ output included only junctional sequences and no quality scores, the filtering could not be the same as the filtering used for full-length reads. Sequences were annotated with PyIR, a Python wrapper for IgBLAST v1.9, using IMGT germline references to assign V/J genes and CDR3. Any read was removed if the V/J assignment was weak (E-value above 1e-6), the CDR3 was missing, or the read contained stop codons, out-of-frame junctions, or ambiguous translated residues. A V3J clonotype was defined by an identical inferred V gene, J gene, and CDR3 amino acid sequence. To compute the percentage overlap between repertoires, the number of shared unique clonotypes was divided by the size of the smaller repertoire. RTK rarefaction, the Chao1 estimator, and Recon v2.1 estimates of unobserved clonotypes were used to assess repertoire richness. Generation probabilities were computed with OLGA for all TCRbeta clonotypes obtained by the gDNA method from several donors. Drawn from immuneACCESS, this table holds only the in-frame rearrangements with V and J called that TCRdb kept. Clones are partly lost; checked studies trace under half to an unresolved V gene and leave the rest unexplained. V and J calls and clone size follow that table, whereas D and trimming were derived from the DNA. This sample is represented by 2 million to 2.5 million clones; approximately 93% of them were singletons. About 0.39% of the sample lies in the top ten.

The germline V gene specifies SGHRS as CDR1 and YFSETQ as CDR2. The CDR3 covers 14 residues, taking in both the cysteine and the phenylalanine. The read is trimmed to its CDR3 DNA, 42 bases read in frame from base 1. The donors were healthy, HIV-negative adults who had no recently reported acute infections or vaccinations. Only Caucasian adults living in Nashville, Tennessee, USA were represented among the donors. CD4+ T cells were enriched by magnetic negative selection, after which naive cells were positively selected on CD45RA and the negative fraction was taken as the memory subset. After blood collection by leukapheresis, PBMCs were isolated using Ficoll-Histopaque density gradient centrifugation and then cryopreserved in the vapor phase of liquid nitrogen. Analytical flow cytometry was used to check the purity and quantity of every magnetically sorted T cell population. Genomic DNA was isolated from each sorted fraction and quantified by UV absorbance on a Nanodrop 2000c.

Sequencing was performed on naive CD4+ T cells from PBMCs. The intended sense of this specimen's cell subset or site label: CD45RA+ positively selected. The rearranged chain carries TRBV5-1 and TRBJ2-3; matching of 6 bases hints at TRBD2 as the D gene. The TCR comes from a man younger than 30 in good health. Some clones in this sample may be carry-over from other donors' samples. This receptor has the CDR3 CASGPGGLTDTQYF. The sequenced DNA is TGCGCTAGCGGCCCTGGCGGCCTCACAGATACGCAGTATTTT.